The clone carrying this TCR beta chain was detected only a few times. Its antigen is unknown. Being one base from a much bigger clone, this may be a read error. Clinicians diagnosed patients from clinical symptoms, serum thyroxine and TRAb, thyroid ultrasound and orbital computed tomography. This sample stems from a study of T cells in Graves' hyperthyroidism and ophthalmopathy. Background on the study: Before any treatment, at initial diagnosis, peripheral blood was collected.

The CDR3 is made up of 12 amino acids. CDR1 and CDR2 from the germline V gene are SGHRS and YFSETQ. TCR beta CDR3 regions were amplified from RNA. TCR CDR3 underwent first-round RT-PCR with the HTBI primer set. MiXCR, run by TCRdb on the multiplex PCR reads, gives a single entry per CDR3 protein. The repertoire includes around 350,000 distinct CDR3 sequences, about 15% of them detected once, and about 20% sits in the top ten. General study findings and limits: Ophthalmopathy was model-predicted a median around 6.1 months pre-onset. In simple terms, a model built on 13 V-J features told ophthalmopathy apart from stable hyperthyroidism.

Sequencing was carried out using blood. The genes are TRBV5-1 and TRBJ2-7, with 8 bases that match TRBD1. The source of this sequence is a woman between 25 and 40 years old with Graves' ophthalmopathy. The CDR3 DNA reads as TGTGCCAGCAGCTTGGACAGGGACGAGCAGTACTTC. Translated, it gives CASSLDRDEQYF.